The 20 T cell receptor beta chains given below trace back to one sample, sequenced in a study of monozygotic twins with inflammatory bowel disease. TCRdb reprocessed the 5' RACE reads, with one entry per CDR3 protein and no DNA. Its table lists about 380,000 distinct CDR3 sequences. Source material: blood. The receptors derive from a human donor with ulcerative colitis or Crohn's disease, or a healthy co-twin of an affected twin (not recorded which).

The chain is built from TRBV29-1 and TRBJ2-6; TCRdb calls TRBD2, which cannot be checked without DNA. This CDR3 contains 14 residues. Germline V gene lookup returns CDR1 SQVTM and CDR2 ANQGSEA. The CDR3 reads CSVASGAGANVLTF. The full variable domain, with the rest looked up from reference TRBV29-1 and TRBJ2-6, is SAVISQKPSRDICQRGTSLTIQCQVDSQVTMMFWYRQQPGQSLTLIATANQGSEATYESGFVIDKFPISRPNLTFSTLTVSNMSPEDSSIYLCSVASGAGANVLTFGAGSRLTVL.

V usage is TRBV27 and J usage is TRBJ2-4; TCRdb names TRBD1, which stays unverified in the absence of DNA. Per germline, CDR1 MNHEY and CDR2 SMNVEV (reference sequence). The CDR3 totals 16 residues. The CDR3 here is CASSLSKRDSKNIQYF.

The chain carries TRBV11-2 and TRBJ1-6. This CDR3 has 14 residues. Per the germline V gene, CDR1 is SGHAT and CDR2 is FQNNGV. CDR3 protein: CASSLRPKDSPLHF. Combining the CDR3 with reference TRBV11-2 and TRBJ1-6 gives the whole variable domain EAGVAQSPRYKIIEKRQSVAFWCNPISGHATLYWYQQILGQGPKLLIQFQNNGVVDDSQLPKDRFSAERLKGVDSTLKIQPAKLEDSAVYLCASSLRPKDSPLHFGNGTRLTVT.

The rearrangement links TRBV7-2 to TRBJ2-3; TCRdb reports TRBD1, a call that lacks DNA to check it against. Germline CDR1 and CDR2: SGHTA and FQGNSA. The CDR3 loop spans 12 amino acids. The CDR3: CASSTPADTQYF. Complete variable domain (other parts from reference TRBV7-2 and TRBJ2-3): GAGVSQSPSNKVTEKGKDVELRCDPISGHTALYWYRQSLGQGLEFLIYFQGNSAPDKSGLPSDRFSAERTGGSVSTLTIQRTQQEDSAVYLCASSTPADTQYFGPGTRLTVL.

The gene calls are TRBV5-1 and TRBJ1-6; TCRdb picks TRBD1, but there is no DNA to check that call. This CDR3 is 15 amino acids long. CDR1 is SGHRS and CDR2 is YFSETQ in the germline V gene. CDR3 sequence: CASSSLQEMNSPLHF.

The V gene is TRBV19, the J gene TRBJ2-7; TCRdb names TRBD1, which stays unverified in the absence of DNA. The CDR3 runs to 14 residues. CDR1 and CDR2 (germline): LNHDA, SQIVND (reference sequence). The CDR3 sequence is CASRGGVSSYEQYF.

V and J are TRBV4-2 and TRBJ1-6; the TCRdb call, TRBD1, lacks DNA for checking. The V gene's germline CDR1 is LGHNA and CDR2 YNFKEQ. The CDR3 runs 15 residues. CDR3: CASSQDLQGRSPLHF.

The V gene is TRBV7-6, the J gene TRBJ2-7; TCRdb's assignment of TRBD1 cannot be checked, as there is no DNA. The V gene's germline CDR1 is SGHVS and CDR2 FNYEAQ. CDR3 size: 13 residues. This chain's CDR3 is CASSLAVGGEQYF.

V is TRBV7-2 and J is TRBJ1-5; TCRdb's D call, TRBD1, is unchecked because there is no DNA. This CDR3 comprises 15 residues. The V gene's germline CDR1 is SGHTA and CDR2 FQGNSA. The CDR3 reads CASSLDMGGGQPQHF. Complete variable domain (other parts from reference TRBV7-2 and TRBJ1-5): GAGVSQSPSNKVTEKGKDVELRCDPISGHTALYWYRQSLGQGLEFLIYFQGNSAPDKSGLPSDRFSAERTGGSVSTLTIQRTQQEDSAVYLCASSLDMGGGQPQHFGDGTRLSIL.

The chain employs TRBV7-2 and TRBJ1-2; without DNA, the TCRdb call of TRBD1 cannot be checked. In germline, CDR1 is SGHTA, CDR2 FQGNSA. CDR3 length equals 15 residues. CDR3 residues: CASSSRDRGVYGYTF.

The chain is built from TRBV6-2 or TRBV6-3 and TRBJ2-5; no DNA is available, so the TRBD1 call from TCRdb remains unchecked. Germline V lookup: CDR1 MNHEY, CDR2 SVGEGT. The CDR3 consists of 15 residues. The CDR3: CASSYQDRTQETQYF.

V usage is TRBV18 and J usage is TRBJ1-6; without DNA, the TCRdb call of TRBD1 cannot be checked. Germline loops: CDR1 KGHSH, CDR2 LQKENI. This CDR3 has 16 residues. The CDR3: CASSPLSPGGLSPLHF.

The chain combines TRBV6-2 or TRBV6-3 with TRBJ2-3; TCRdb's D call of TRBD1 is untestable without DNA. The CDR3 extends over 15 amino acids. Per the germline V gene, CDR1 is MNHEY and CDR2 is SVGEGT. The CDR3 is CASSLGVGPTDTQYF.

The chain carries TRBV27 and TRBJ2-5. Per germline, CDR1 MNHEY and CDR2 SMNVEV (reference sequence). The CDR3 spans 14 residues. CDR3 residues: CASSPQANQETQYF.

This chain links TRBV6-6 with TRBJ1-4. This CDR3 contains 14 residues. Germline V gene sequence: CDR1 MNHNY, CDR2 SVGAGI (reference sequence). CDR3 in amino acids: CASSYRQDNEKLFF.

The CDR3 here is CASSLSRGRATNEKLFF. V usage is TRBV5-4 and J usage is TRBJ1-4; TCRdb outputs TRBD1, but without DNA this stays unchecked. The CDR3 has 17 amino acids. Per germline, CDR1 SGHNT and CDR2 YYREEE (reference sequence). Variable domain in full (rest from reference TRBV5-4 and TRBJ1-4): ETGVTQSPTHLIKTRGQQVTLRCSSQSGHNTVSWYQQALGQGPQFIFQYYREEENGRGNFPPRFSGLQFPNYSSELNVNALELDDSALYLCASSLSRGRATNEKLFFGSGTQLSVL.

The chain combines TRBV6-1 with TRBJ1-2; the D gene TCRdb calls, TRBD1, cannot be checked with no DNA. The CDR3 loop spans 13 amino acids. In germline, CDR1 is MNHNS, CDR2 SASEGT. CDR3 amino acids: CASSAGTYYGYTF.

The chain couples TRBV7-3 to TRBJ2-3; TCRdb calls TRBD2, which cannot be checked without DNA. Germline loops: CDR1 SGHTA, CDR2 FQGTGA. CDR3 length: 15 amino acids. The CDR3 region is CASSPRGGLADTQYF.

The chain couples TRBV27 to TRBJ1-1; the TRBD1 assignment by TCRdb is unverifiable without DNA. Germline V gives CDR1 MNHEY, CDR2 SMNVEV (reference sequence). CDR3 length: 15 amino acids. This CDR3 reads CASSPIGGVGAEAFF.

This chain joins TRBV14 and TRBJ2-1; with no DNA, the TCRdb D assignment of TRBD1 cannot be verified. Germline V CDR1 and CDR2: SGHDN, FVKESK. CDR3 length: 15 residues. The CDR3 here is CASSLHRGLNNEQFF.